The T cell receptor (beta chain) under discussion was sequenced for a study of shared clonotypes between healthy human individuals (TCRdb year 2020). For context, the study as a whole: The cohort included a few men and a couple of women between 18 and 49 years of age. To estimate repertoire size and how much clonotype sharing occurs between individuals, the study deeply sequenced the blood TCR repertoires of several healthy adults. For each donor, CD4 naive and CD4 memory were each given three plates, CD8 naive was given two plates, and CD8 memory was given one plate. To increase sequencing depth and limit assay-specific biases, different laboratories used diverse techniques to prepare libraries and sequence TCR repertoires. Per donor, leukapheresis produced somewhere between about 0.94 and 9 billion PBMCs. General conclusions and limits of the study: Clonotypes shared by all four sorted-subset donors showed higher generation probabilities than non-shared clonotypes. Sampling was restricted to blood, and TCR repertoires in tissues likely differ from the TCR repertoires found in blood. Even with the large sequencing depth, rarefaction of the sorted-subset datasets indicated that sequencing was incomplete. The genetic and exposure-history diversity represented was limited by the small number of donors. Estimated clonotype richness was generally larger for naive than for memory subsets. Based on pairwise subsampling, the degree of clonotype sharing among donors was expected to be affected by sequencing depth. When a handful of donors were compared, the shared fraction of clonotypes was 5% to 6.5% for naive CD4, over 3% for naive CD8, 2.3% for memory CD4, and 0.3% to 0.5% for memory CD8.

Details on this clone: Its antigen remains undetermined. One base away there is no much larger clone; base qualities are not given.

Using the deep immunoSEQ assay, TCR CDR3 regions were amplified from genomic DNA by multiplex PCR. For each cell subset, the extracted genomic DNA was distributed evenly across all wells of several immunoSEQ 96-well plates, and each plate served as one replicate. For sorted subsets, each replicate PCR was loaded with roughly 200 ng genomic DNA, equivalent to about 30,000 T cell genomes. Purified libraries were quantified with a Qubit 3.0 fluorometer, sized on a Bioanalyzer 2100, and re-quantified with the KAPA Library Quantification kit. Every immunoSEQ 96-well plate was sequenced on a dedicated single-read 150-cycle Illumina NextSeq 550 flow cell. Concerning the study's data processing: Because the immunoSEQ output included only junctional sequences and no quality scores, the filtering could not be the same as the filtering used for full-length reads. To assign V/J genes and CDR3, sequences were annotated using PyIR, a Python wrapper for IgBLAST v1.9, with IMGT germline references. Reads were filtered out if the reads had weak V/J assignments (E-value above 1e-6), no CDR3, stop codons, out-of-frame junctions, or ambiguous translated residues. V3J clonotypes were defined by identical inferred V gene, J gene, and CDR3 amino acid sequence. Percentage overlap between repertoires was computed as shared unique clonotypes divided by the size of the smaller repertoire. Three approaches were used to assess repertoire richness: RTK rarefaction, the Chao1 estimator, and Recon v2.1 estimates of unobserved clonotypes. For all TCRbeta clonotypes obtained by the gDNA method from four donors, generation probabilities were computed with OLGA. In its TCRdb copy, this immuneACCESS table keeps in-frame sequences only and misses some clones. Where compared with another copy, unresolved V genes explain less than half of these, and the others have no known cause. That table gives V, J and clone size, and the DNA gave D and trimming. The table for this sample lists roughly 1,600,000 clones; about 98.5% of them were counted only once. Of the sample, 0.36% is held by the ten largest clones.

Cut back by 4 bases and 8 bases, the V and J ends lie 20 bases apart. From the cysteine up to the phenylalanine, the CDR3 has a length of 16 residues. Solely the CDR3 DNA is kept, with 48 bases framed from the first base. CDR1 and CDR2 were assigned from the germline V gene as MNHEY and SVGAGI. The donors were healthy, HIV-negative adults with no recently reported acute infections or vaccinations. All donors were Caucasian adults living in Nashville, Tennessee, USA. CD4+ T cells were enriched by magnetic negative selection; naive cells were then positively selected on CD45RA, and the negative fraction formed the memory subset. After blood collection by leukapheresis, PBMCs were isolated using Ficoll-Histopaque density gradient centrifugation and then cryopreserved in the vapor phase of liquid nitrogen. Analytical flow cytometry was used to check the purity and quantity of each magnetically sorted T cell population. Genomic DNA was isolated from each sorted fraction and quantified by UV absorbance on a Nanodrop 2000c.

The material sequenced was naive CD4+ T cells sorted from blood. This specimen's cell subset or site label, per the study, means: CD45RA+ positively selected. The clonotype comes from a man aged 25-45 years in good health. The chain employs TRBV6-5 and TRBJ1-4; no D gene call is confident. The sequenced DNA is TGTGCCAGCAGTTTCCTTCAAAACGGCTTGCTGGAAAAACTGTTTTTT. Translated, this gives CASSFLQNGLLEKLFF.